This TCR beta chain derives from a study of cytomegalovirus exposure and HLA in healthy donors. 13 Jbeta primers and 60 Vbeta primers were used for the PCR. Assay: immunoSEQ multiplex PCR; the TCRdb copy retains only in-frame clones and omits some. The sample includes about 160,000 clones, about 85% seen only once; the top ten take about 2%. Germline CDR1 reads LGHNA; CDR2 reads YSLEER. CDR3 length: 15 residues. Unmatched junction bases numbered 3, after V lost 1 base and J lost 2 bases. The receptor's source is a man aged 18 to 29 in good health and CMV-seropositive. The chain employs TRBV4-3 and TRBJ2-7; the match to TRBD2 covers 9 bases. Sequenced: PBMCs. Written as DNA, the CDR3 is TGCGCCAGCAGCCAAGGGAGCGGGGGGACCTACGAGCAGTACTTC. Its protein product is CASSQGSGGTYEQYF.